This passage covers 15 T cell receptor beta chains from one sample sequenced in a study of T cell clusters in autoimmune cytopenias. Each sample's input was approximately 0.25 ug genomic DNA, approximately 37,500 genome equivalents. TRB was amplified by touch-down multiplex PCR, primer pools A and B combined. TCRdb reprocessed the multiplex PCR reads, keeping one entry per CDR3 protein, no DNA. This sample's table reports about 7,400 distinct CDR3 sequences. The sequenced material came from peripheral blood. The origin of the receptors is a human donor with an autoimmune cytopenia or autoimmune hepatitis (not recorded which).

Measured by frequency, this clonotype is medium-sized. V gene TRBV7-9 combines with J gene TRBJ2-7; TCRdb indicates TRBD1, and absent DNA this call remains unverified. This CDR3 spans 15 amino acids. In germline, CDR1 is SEHNR, CDR2 FQNEAQ (reference sequence). CDR3 loop: CASSREIGQIYEQYF.

The rearrangement links TRBV10-3 to TRBJ2-7; TCRdb lists TRBD1, though no DNA is available to test this call. The CDR3 length is 14 residues. Germline values: CDR1 ENHRY, CDR2 SYGVKD. The CDR3 spells CAIRTDRGNNEQYF.

The rearrangement joins TRBV11-3 to TRBJ2-1; without DNA, the TCRdb call of TRBD2 cannot be checked. CDR1 is SGHNT and CDR2 is YENEEA in the germline V gene. The length of the CDR3 is 17 residues. The CDR3 loop reads CASSLGLTSGSTDEQFF.

Considering frequency, this clonotype is large (0.1 to 1%). The CDR3 region is CASSLASVNTGELFF. The chain uses TRBV5-4 and TRBJ2-2. Germline CDR1 is SGHNT and CDR2 is YYREEE (reference sequence). CDR3 length equals 15 residues.

This chain links TRBV29-1 with TRBJ1-1; TCRdb's D call, TRBD1, is unchecked because there is no DNA. The germline V gene has CDR1 SQVTM and CDR2 ANQGSEA. This CDR3 contains 11 residues. CDR3 sequence reads: CSVGQGSEAFF.

The CDR3 reads CASSPAVGPYEQYF. The rearrangement joins TRBV10-1 to TRBJ2-7; checking the TCRdb D call of TRBD2 is not possible without DNA. Germline loops: CDR1 WNHNN, CDR2 SYGVQD (reference sequence). This CDR3 is built from 14 residues.

The chain couples TRBV12-3 or TRBV12-4 to TRBJ2-7; absent DNA, TCRdb's TRBD1 call cannot be checked. This CDR3 region has 14 residues. Here the CDR3 reads CASRKTGDSYEQYF.

This clonotype ranks as medium-sized in terms of frequency. This chain's CDR3 is CASSLQGAGGYTF. The V call is TRBV7-9, the J call TRBJ1-2; the TRBD1 assignment by TCRdb is unverifiable without DNA. Germline loops: CDR1 SEHNR, CDR2 FQNEAQ (reference sequence). CDR3 size: 13 residues.

The gene calls are TRBV9 and TRBJ2-2; TCRdb's D call, TRBD1, is unchecked because there is no DNA. Germline V CDR1 and CDR2: SGDLS, YYNGEE. The CDR3 spans 16 residues. The chain's CDR3 is CASSVDGVPQAGELFF. Based on the CDR3 plus reference TRBV9 and TRBJ2-2, the full variable domain is DSGVTQTPKHLITATGQRVTLRCSPRSGDLSVYWYQQSLDQGLQFLIQYYNGEERAKGNILERFSAQQFPDLHSELNLSSLELGDSALYFCASSVDGVPQAGELFFGEGSRLTVL.

The genes are TRBV12-3 or TRBV12-4 and TRBJ2-7; TCRdb reports TRBD1, a call that lacks DNA to check it against. CDR3 length: 15 amino acids. The CDR3 here is CASSPPGQGSYEQYF.

The V gene is TRBV5-1, the J gene TRBJ2-3. Germline V gene lookup returns CDR1 SGHRS and CDR2 YFSETQ. CDR3 size: 13 residues. CDR3 residues: CASSLDSTDTQYF.

V usage is TRBV9 and J usage is TRBJ1-1; the D call of TRBD1 rests on TCRdb alone, since no DNA is present to check it. Per the germline V gene, CDR1 is SGDLS and CDR2 is YYNGEE. The CDR3 covers 13 residues. The CDR3 sequence: CASSVGDRAKAFF.

According to its frequency, this clonotype is medium-sized (0.01 to 0.1%). The CDR3 loop is CSVDNFRDRGTDTQYF. The chain uses TRBV29-1 and TRBJ2-3; TCRdb calls TRBD1, which cannot be checked without DNA. Germline V gene sequence: CDR1 SQVTM, CDR2 ANQGSEA. This CDR3 has 16 residues.

This chain links TRBV5-1 with TRBJ1-6; without DNA, the TCRdb call of TRBD1 cannot be checked. CDR1 is SGHRS, CDR2 YFSETQ, per germline. The CDR3 has 15 amino acids. CDR3 sequence: CASSLVTGKDSPLHF.

This clonotype is medium-sized by frequency. The chain carries TRBV20-1 and TRBJ2-1; there is no DNA to check the TCRdb D call of TRBD2. The CDR3 runs to 11 residues. Germline CDR1 reads DFQATT; CDR2 reads SNEGSKA (reference sequence). The CDR3 loop reads CSARRGLEQFF.